This TCR beta chain was recovered during a study of human T cells and chemical hapten exposure. TCRdb processed the RACE reads anew with MiXCR; each CDR3 protein has one entry. The sample comprises around 95,000 distinct CDR3 sequences, about a tenth of which are singletons, and more than 2.5% rests with the top ten. CDR3 length: 13 amino acids. Germline V gene data show CDR1 as WSHSY and CDR2 as SAAADI. V was cut by 0 bases and J by 2 bases, with 4 bases left in between. Many counts were recorded for this clonotype. Documented time point: pre-sensitization, week 0. Treatment given: therapeutic diphenylcyclopropenone sensitization with weekly scalp DPC.

The genes are TRBV10-2 and TRBJ1-2; D ambiguous. The sequence was obtained from a woman aged 60-75 years with alopecia areata. Some clones in this sample may be carry-over from other donors' samples. The sequencing here drew on whole blood, taken in connection with sensitization to the hapten diphenylcyclopropenone (DPC). The CDR3 is CASSESENYGYTF. CDR3 bases: TGCGCCAGCAGTGAGTCAGAGAACTATGGCTACACCTTC.